This TCR beta chain was captured by sequencing in a study of Ad26.COV2.S vaccination and SARS-CoV-2 variants. Study-level information: Intramuscularly, Ad26.COV2.S was given either once or twice, 56 days apart. Study results and caveats: Possibly, TCR breadth and depth analyses underestimated total T cell responses. Ad26.COV2.S recipients had broader spike-specific TCRs (P = 0.0014). Recipients of either vaccine or placebo displayed similar breadth of non-spike TCRs.

The data were produced by immunoSEQ multiplex PCR, yet TCRdb's version contains in-frame clones alone and is incomplete. The sample consists of over 350,000 clones, 88% of them appearing once. With respect to this clone: What it binds is not known.

The germline gives CDR1 SGHTS, CDR2 YDEGEE. Between the trimmed V and J ends, which lost 0 bases and 7 bases, there was a span of 13 bases. This CDR3 spans 14 amino acids. Specified treatment: 19 received Ad26.COV2.S at low or high dose, single or two shots; several received placebo; per-sample allocation not given. Repertoires come from day 63 after the first vaccine or placebo injection. Sample: peripheral blood, taken in a trial of Ad26.COV2.S vaccine versus placebo. The source of this sequence is a person between 18 and 60 years old who received the Ad26.COV2.S COVID-19 vaccine or a placebo. The chain combines TRBV5-8 with TRBJ2-5; D may be TRBD1 or TRBD2 (5 bases each). CDR3 in DNA: TGTGCCAGCAGCTTGGGAGGGGCGGTAGGGACCCAGTACTTC. It specifies CASSLGGAVGTQYF.